Below, one TCR beta chain is given with its context. Its antigen is unknown. This entry comes from a study of shared clonotypes between healthy human individuals. The study, taken as a whole, reports: Sharing of clonotypes among donors was expected to vary with sequencing depth.

Germline V gene sequence: CDR1 SGHVS, CDR2 FNYEAQ. J gave up 4 bases and V 5 bases, and 17 bases lay outside the gene matches. The CDR3 runs to 18 residues. The authors split each subset's genomic DNA evenly across several immunoSEQ plates. The assay was immunoSEQ multiplex PCR, and TCRdb's table has in-frame clones only and misses some. The data show a few hundred thousand clones, about 80% seen once. This receptor was taken from a woman aged 40 to 49 in good health. Some clones in this sample may be carry-over from other donors' samples. The sequenced material came from PBMCs. The chain employs TRBV7-6 and TRBJ2-5, with TRBD2 identical over 9 bases. The CDR3 sequence is CASSPQGLAGEAAETQYF. Here the CDR3 DNA reads TGTGCCAGCAGCCCCCAAGGGTTAGCGGGAGAGGCTGCAGAGACCCAGTACTTC.